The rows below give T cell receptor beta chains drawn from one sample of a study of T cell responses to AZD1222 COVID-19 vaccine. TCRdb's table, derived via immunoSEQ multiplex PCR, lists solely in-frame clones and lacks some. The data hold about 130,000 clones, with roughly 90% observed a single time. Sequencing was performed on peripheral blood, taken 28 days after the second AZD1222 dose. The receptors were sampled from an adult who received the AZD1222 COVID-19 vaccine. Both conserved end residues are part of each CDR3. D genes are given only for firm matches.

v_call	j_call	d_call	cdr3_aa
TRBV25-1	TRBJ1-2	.	CASSSGSGYGYTF
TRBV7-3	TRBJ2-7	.	CASSLEPGVYEQYF
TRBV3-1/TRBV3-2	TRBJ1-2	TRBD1	CASRLTSTGDYGYTF
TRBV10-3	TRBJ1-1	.	CAIRNLDTNTEAFF
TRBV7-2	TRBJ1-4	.	CASSPSKQGRREKLFF
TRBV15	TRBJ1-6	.	CATSRASGDSPLHF
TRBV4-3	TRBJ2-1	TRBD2	CASSHPTSGGSYNEQFF
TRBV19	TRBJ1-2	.	CASMSPGQGRDYGYTF
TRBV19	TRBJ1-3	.	CASSIWADSGNTIYF
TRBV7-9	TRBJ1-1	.	CASSLSYLNTEAFF
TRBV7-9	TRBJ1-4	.	CASSLGGGEKLFF
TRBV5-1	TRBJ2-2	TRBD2	CASSLHLLAGNTGELFF
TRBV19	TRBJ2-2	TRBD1	CATAGTGNTGELFF
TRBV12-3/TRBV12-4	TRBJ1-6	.	CASSSEGSPLHF
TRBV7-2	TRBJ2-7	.	CASSQGAGYEQYF
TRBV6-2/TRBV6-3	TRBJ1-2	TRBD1	CASSQLPGQGASYGYTF
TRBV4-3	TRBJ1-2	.	CASSQDHARGIYGYTF
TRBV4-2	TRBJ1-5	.	CASSRDGNQPQHF
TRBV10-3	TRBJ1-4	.	CAISNLGEKLFF
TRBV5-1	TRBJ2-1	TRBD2	CASSLTYSGTYNEQFF
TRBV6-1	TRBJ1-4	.	CASSEGGGNGEKLFF
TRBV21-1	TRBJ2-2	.	CASSKGSLGFQNTGELFF
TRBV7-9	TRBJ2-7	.	CASSQDSFSYEQYF
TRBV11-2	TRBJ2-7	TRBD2	CASSPDWGGAYEQYF
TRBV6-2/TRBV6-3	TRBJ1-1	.	CASSYRTFEAFF
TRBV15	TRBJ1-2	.	CATSRANSYGYTF
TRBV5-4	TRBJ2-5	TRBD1	CASSLTGDETQYF
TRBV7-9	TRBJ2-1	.	CASSLAGGLSEQFF
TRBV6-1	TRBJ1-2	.	CASSEARGSGYTF